This TCR beta chain was identified in a study of T cell responses to AZD1222 COVID-19 vaccine. Study-wide context: Second-dose intervals near 4 or 12 weeks were combined.

The study, taken as a whole, reports: The donor cohort was predominantly white British with a female majority, and clonal diversity may have been underestimated. Repertoires in all cases were sampled only once the peak T cell response had passed. Only 6 or 7 people who got AZD1222 tested seropositive at baseline.

Assay: immunoSEQ multiplex PCR; the TCRdb copy retains only in-frame clones and omits some. This table has 130,000 or so clones, approximately 88% appearing once. On this clone itself: Its target is unknown.

The CDR3 spans 14 residues. V was cut by 0 bases and J by 0 bases, with 7 bases left in between. Germline values: CDR1 SGHRS, CDR2 YFSETQ. The chain employs TRBV5-1 and TRBJ2-7; weak D call: TRBD2 (6 bases). Sequenced material: peripheral blood, taken on day 0 of AZD1222 vaccination. The TCR comes from an adult in good health. CDR3 region: CASSLVLASYEQYF. The CDR3 nucleotides read TGCGCCAGCAGCTTGGTACTAGCCTCCTACGAGCAGTACTTC.